The entry that follows covers one T cell receptor beta chain sequence. Its antigen is not identified. The record originates from a study of cytomegalovirus exposure and HLA in healthy donors. Study conclusions and caveats: In most subjects, TCR beta sequences reportedly gave accurate predictions of HLA-A and HLA-B alleles. 150 to 200 TCR beta chains were listed as cytomegalovirus-associated. CMV serostatus was the sole immune exposure data available. Versus the approximately 670-donor mean, an Asian-associated ancestry cluster reportedly showed fewer N-insertions in a later analysis.

Use of 60 Vbeta and 13 Jbeta primers characterized the PCR. Clones were read by immunoSEQ multiplex PCR, and TCRdb kept only the in-frame ones, dropping some. The sample yields around 150,000 clones, 79% seen once. This CDR3 has 15 residues. J was trimmed by 2 bases and V by 2 bases; bases with no gene match: 6. Germline lookup yields CDR1 SGHVS and CDR2 FNYEAQ. The specimen sequenced was PBMCs. The source of this sequence is a man aged 50-59 years in good health and CMV-seropositive. The chain uses TRBV7-6 and TRBJ2-7; 7 nucleotides agree with TRBD2. CDR3 residues: CASSLRTGGPYEQYF. CDR3 bases: TGTGCCAGCAGCTTACGTACGGGAGGTCCCTACGAGCAGTACTTC.